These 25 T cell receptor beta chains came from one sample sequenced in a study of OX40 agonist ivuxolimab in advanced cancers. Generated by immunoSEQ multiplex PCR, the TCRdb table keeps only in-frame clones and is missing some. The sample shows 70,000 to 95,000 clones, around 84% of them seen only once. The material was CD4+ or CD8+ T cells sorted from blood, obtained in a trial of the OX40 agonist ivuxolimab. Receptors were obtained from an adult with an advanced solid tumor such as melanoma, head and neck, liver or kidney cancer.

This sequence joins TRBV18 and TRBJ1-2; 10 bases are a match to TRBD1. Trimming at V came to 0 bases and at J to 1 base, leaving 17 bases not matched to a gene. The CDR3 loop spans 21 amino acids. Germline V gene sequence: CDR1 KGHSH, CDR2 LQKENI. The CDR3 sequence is CASSPPERTGGRNYYNYGYTF. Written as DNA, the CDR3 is TGTGCCAGCTCACCACCGGAAAGGACAGGGGGGAGAAACTACTATAACTATGGCTACACCTTC.

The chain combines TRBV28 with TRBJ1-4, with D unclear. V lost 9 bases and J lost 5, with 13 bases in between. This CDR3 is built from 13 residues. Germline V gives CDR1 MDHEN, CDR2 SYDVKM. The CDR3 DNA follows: TGTGCCAGTTTGAGCGGGTTAAATGAAAAACTGTTTTTT. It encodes CASLSGLNEKLFF.

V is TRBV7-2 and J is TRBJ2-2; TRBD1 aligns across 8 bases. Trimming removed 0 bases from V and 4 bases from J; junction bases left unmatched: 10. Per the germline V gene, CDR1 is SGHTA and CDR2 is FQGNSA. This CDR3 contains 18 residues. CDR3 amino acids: CASSLALAQGVRTGELFF. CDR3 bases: TGTGCCAGCAGCTTAGCGCTGGCACAGGGGGTACGCACCGGGGAGCTGTTTTTT. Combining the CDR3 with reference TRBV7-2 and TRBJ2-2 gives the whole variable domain GAGVSQSPSNKVTEKGKDVELRCDPISGHTALYWYRQSLGQGLEFLIYFQGNSAPDKSGLPSDRFSAERTGGSVSTLTIQRTQQEDSAVYLCASSLALAQGVRTGELFFGEGSRLTVL.

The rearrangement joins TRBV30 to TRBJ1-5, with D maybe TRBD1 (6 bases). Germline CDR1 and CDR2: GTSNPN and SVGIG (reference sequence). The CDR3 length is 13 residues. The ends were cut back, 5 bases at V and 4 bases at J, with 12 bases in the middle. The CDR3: CAWEPGANQPQHF. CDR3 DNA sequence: TGTGCCTGGGAGCCAGGGGCTAATCAGCCCCAGCATTTT.

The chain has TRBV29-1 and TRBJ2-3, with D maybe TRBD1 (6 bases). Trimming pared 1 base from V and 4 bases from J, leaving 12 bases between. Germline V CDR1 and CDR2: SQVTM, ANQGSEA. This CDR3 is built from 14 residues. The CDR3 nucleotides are TGCAGCGTTGAAGGAGGCGCAGGGGCAGATACGCAGTATTTT. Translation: CSVEGGAGADTQYF.

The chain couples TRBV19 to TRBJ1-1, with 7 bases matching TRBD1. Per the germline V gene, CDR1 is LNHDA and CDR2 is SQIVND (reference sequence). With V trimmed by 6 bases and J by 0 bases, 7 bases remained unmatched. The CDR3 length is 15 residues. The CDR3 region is CASSPDRVLNTEAFF. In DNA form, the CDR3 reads TGTGCCAGTAGCCCCGACAGGGTACTGAACACTGAAGCTTTCTTT.

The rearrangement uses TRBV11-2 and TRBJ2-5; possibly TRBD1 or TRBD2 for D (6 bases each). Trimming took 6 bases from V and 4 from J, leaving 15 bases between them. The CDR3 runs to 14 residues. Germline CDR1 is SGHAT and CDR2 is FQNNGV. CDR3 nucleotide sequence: TGTGCCAGCAGGCGGGACACCGTAGGAGAGACCCAGTACTTC. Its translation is CASRRDTVGETQYF.

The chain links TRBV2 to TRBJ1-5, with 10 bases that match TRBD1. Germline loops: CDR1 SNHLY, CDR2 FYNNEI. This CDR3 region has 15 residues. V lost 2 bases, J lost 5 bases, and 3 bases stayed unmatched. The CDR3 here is CASSEIGTGDQPQHF. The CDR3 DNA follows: TGTGCCAGCAGTGAAATAGGGACAGGGGATCAGCCCCAGCATTTT.

DNA of the CDR3: TGTGCCAGTAGTATGGGACAGGGGCAATCCATGAACACTGAAGCTTTCTTT. Its translation is CASSMGQGQSMNTEAFF. The gene calls are TRBV19 and TRBJ1-1; 10 bases map to TRBD1. There are 17 residues in the CDR3. Germline V CDR1 and CDR2: LNHDA, SQIVND (reference sequence). V gave up 3 bases and J gave up 0 bases; unmatched junction bases: 7.

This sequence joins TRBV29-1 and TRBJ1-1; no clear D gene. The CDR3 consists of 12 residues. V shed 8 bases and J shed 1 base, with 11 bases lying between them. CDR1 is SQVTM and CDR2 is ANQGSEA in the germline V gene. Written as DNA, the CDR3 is TGCAGCACTCGACGGGCGAACACTGAAGCTTTCTTT. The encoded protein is CSTRRANTEAFF.

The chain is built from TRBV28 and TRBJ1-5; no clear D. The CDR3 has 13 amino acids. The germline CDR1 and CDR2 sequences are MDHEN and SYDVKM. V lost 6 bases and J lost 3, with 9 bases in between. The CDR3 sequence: CASRSSLNQPQHF. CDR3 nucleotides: TGTGCCAGCAGATCCAGTCTCAATCAGCCCCAGCATTTT.

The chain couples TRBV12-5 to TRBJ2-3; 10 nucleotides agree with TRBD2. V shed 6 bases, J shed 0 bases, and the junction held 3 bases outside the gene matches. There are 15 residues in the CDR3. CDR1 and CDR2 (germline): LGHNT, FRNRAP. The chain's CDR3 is CASGDSGGSTDTQYF. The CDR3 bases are TGTGCTAGTGGAGATAGCGGGGGGAGCACAGATACGCAGTATTTT.

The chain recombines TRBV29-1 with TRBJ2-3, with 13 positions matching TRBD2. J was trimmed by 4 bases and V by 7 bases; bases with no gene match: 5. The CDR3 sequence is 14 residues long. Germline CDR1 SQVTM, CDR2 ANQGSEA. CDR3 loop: CSAGTSGAPDTQYF. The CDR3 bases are TGCAGCGCCGGGACTAGCGGGGCCCCAGATACGCAGTATTTT.

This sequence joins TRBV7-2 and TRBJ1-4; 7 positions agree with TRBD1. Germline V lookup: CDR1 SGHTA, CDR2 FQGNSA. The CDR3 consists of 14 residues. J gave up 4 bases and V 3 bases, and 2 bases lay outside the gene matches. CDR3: CASSLGQNNEKLFF. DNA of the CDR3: TGTGCCAGCAGCTTGGGACAGAATAATGAAAAACTGTTTTTT.

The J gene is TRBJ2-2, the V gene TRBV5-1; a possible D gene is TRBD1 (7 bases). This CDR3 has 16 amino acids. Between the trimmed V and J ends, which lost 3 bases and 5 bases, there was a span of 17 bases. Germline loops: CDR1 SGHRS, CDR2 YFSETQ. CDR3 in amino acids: CASSSLTGAGTGELFF. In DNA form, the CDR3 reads TGCGCCAGCAGCTCCCTAACAGGGGCGGGGACCGGGGAGCTGTTTTTT.

CDR3 DNA sequence: TGTGCCAGTAGTACTAGCGGGGGGACCGGTTGGCAGTTCTTC. It codes for CASSTSGGTGWQFF. The genes are TRBV19 and TRBJ2-1; 11 bases map to TRBD2. Germline V gives CDR1 LNHDA, CDR2 SQIVND (reference sequence). This CDR3 region has 14 residues. V was clipped by 4 bases and J by 12 bases; unmatched bases: 8.

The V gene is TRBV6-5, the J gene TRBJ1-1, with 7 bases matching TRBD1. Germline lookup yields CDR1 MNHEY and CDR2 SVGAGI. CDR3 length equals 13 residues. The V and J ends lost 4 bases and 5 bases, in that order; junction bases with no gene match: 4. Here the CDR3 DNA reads TGTGCCAGCAGTTCGACAGGGAAGACTGAAGCTTTCTTT. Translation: CASSSTGKTEAFF.

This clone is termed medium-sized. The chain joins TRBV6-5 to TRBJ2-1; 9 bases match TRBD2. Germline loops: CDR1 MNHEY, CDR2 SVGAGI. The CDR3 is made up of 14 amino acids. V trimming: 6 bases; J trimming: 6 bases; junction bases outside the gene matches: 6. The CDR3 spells CASSRREGGNEQFF. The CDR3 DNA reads TGTGCCAGCAGCCGGCGGGAGGGTGGCAATGAGCAGTTCTTC.

CDR3 sequence: CASKRGQGVIGAFF. The CDR3 coding sequence is TGTGCCAGCAAACGCGGGCAGGGGGTAATCGGGGCTTTCTTT. The gene calls are TRBV27 and TRBJ1-1; TRBD1 agrees at 7 bases. The J segment lost 11 bases and the V segment lost 7 bases, leaving 16 bases of the junction unmatched. CDR1 and CDR2 (germline): MNHEY, SMNVEV (reference sequence). There are 14 residues in the CDR3.

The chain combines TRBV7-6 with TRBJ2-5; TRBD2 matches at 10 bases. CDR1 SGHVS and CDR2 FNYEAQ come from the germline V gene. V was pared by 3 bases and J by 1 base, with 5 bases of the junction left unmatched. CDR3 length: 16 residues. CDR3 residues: CASSFGLAAVQETQYF. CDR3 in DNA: TGTGCCAGCAGCTTCGGACTAGCGGCGGTCCAAGAGACCCAGTACTTC.

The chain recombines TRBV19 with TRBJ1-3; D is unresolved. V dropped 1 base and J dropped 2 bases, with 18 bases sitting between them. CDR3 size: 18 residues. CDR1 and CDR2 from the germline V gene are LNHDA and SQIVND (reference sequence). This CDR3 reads CASSIGYAVWSAGNTIYF. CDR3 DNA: TGTGCCAGTAGTATAGGCTACGCCGTTTGGAGCGCTGGAAACACCATATATTTT.

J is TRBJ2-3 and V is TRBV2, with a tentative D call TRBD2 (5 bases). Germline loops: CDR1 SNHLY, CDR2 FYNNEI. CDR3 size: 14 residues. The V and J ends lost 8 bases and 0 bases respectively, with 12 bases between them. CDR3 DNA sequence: TGTGCCAGCCGGAGGATGTCTAGCACAGATACGCAGTATTTT. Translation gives CASRRMSSTDTQYF.

The CDR3 DNA reads TGTGCCACCAGTTTGGGGGGCGCGAGCAATCAGCCCCAGCATTTT. Translating gives CATSLGGASNQPQHF. The chain uses TRBV15 and TRBJ1-5; D is possibly TRBD1 (6 bases). The CDR3 is made up of 15 amino acids. Trimming took off 6 bases at V and 1 base at J, with 13 bases between the two ends. Germline V gene sequence: CDR1 LNHNV, CDR2 YYDKDF (reference sequence). Full variable domain (outside the CDR3, taken from reference TRBV15 and TRBJ1-5): DAMVIQNPRYQVTQFGKPVTLSCSQTLNHNVMYWYQQKSSQAPKLLFHYYDKDFNNEADTPDNFQSRRPNTSFCFLDIRSPGLGDTAMYLCATSLGGASNQPQHFGDGTRLSIL.

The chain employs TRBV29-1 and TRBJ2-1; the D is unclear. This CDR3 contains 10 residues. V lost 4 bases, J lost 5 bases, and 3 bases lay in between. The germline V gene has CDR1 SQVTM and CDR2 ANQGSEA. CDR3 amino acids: CSVGNNEQFF. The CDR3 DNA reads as TGCAGCGTTGGGAACAATGAGCAGTTCTTC.

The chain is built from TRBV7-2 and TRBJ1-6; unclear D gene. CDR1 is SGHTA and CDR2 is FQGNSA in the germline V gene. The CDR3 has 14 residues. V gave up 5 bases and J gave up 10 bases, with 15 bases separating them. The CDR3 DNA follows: TGTGCCAGCAGCCAGTTCTTTGACGGCTCACCCCTCCACTTT. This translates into CASSQFFDGSPLHF. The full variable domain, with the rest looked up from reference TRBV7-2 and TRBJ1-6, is GAGVSQSPSNKVTEKGKDVELRCDPISGHTALYWYRQSLGQGLEFLIYFQGNSAPDKSGLPSDRFSAERTGGSVSTLTIQRTQQEDSAVYLCASSQFFDGSPLHFGNGTRLTVT.